Listed here are 31 T cell receptor beta chains from one sample, sequenced in a study of T-cell reconstitution after alpha-beta-depleted transplantation in children. It was with unique molecular identifiers that the TCRbeta library was prepared. MiXCR, run by TCRdb on the PCR reads, gives a single entry per CDR3 protein. The sample consists of fewer than 250,000 distinct CDR3 sequences, 6.5% to 9% of them appearing once. The sample consisted of PBMCs, mostly from graft donor cells, taken 180 days after TCRalphabeta/CD19-depleted stem cell transplant. These receptors were taken from a male patient younger than 18 who had a stem cell transplant for acute lymphoblastic leukemia, so the T cells may come from the graft donor.

This clonotype has at least ten counts. The chain has TRBV25-1 and TRBJ2-7; D not resolved. V was pared by 6 bases and J by 7 bases, with 16 bases between. This CDR3 spans 13 amino acids. CDR1 MGHDK and CDR2 SYGVNS come from the germline V gene. In nucleotides, the CDR3 is TGTGCCAGCAGGCAAGGTGGCAGTTGGGAGCAGTACTTC. Translation: CASRQGGSWEQYF.

This clonotype was observed at least ten times. The genes are TRBV6-5 and TRBJ2-4, with D possibly being TRBD2 (6 bases). CDR3 length: 14 amino acids. The germline gives CDR1 MNHEY, CDR2 SVGAGI. Trimming removed 1 base from V and 7 bases from J, with 11 bases in between. The CDR3 loop is CASSYLAGGNIQYF. DNA of the CDR3: TGTGCCAGCAGTTACTTGGCAGGAGGGAACATTCAGTACTTC.

With regard to this clonotype: Being one base from a much bigger clone, this may be a read error. The chain combines TRBV20-1 with TRBJ1-2, with 8 bases identical to TRBD1. CDR1 and CDR2 from the germline V gene are DFQATT and SNEGSKA (reference sequence). This CDR3 contains 16 residues. Unmatched junction bases numbered 17, after V lost 6 bases and J lost 5 bases. The CDR3: CSASNGADRVGYGYTF. DNA for the CDR3: TGCAGTGCCTCAAACGGGGCGGACAGGGTTGGATATGGCTACACCTTC.

This chain links TRBV19 with TRBJ1-1; D not certain. The CDR3 covers 15 residues. Germline loops: CDR1 LNHDA, CDR2 SQIVND (reference sequence). V shed 9 bases and J shed 1 base, with 18 bases lying between them. The CDR3 DNA follows: TGTGCCAGCCGATGGGTAGCAGATAGGAACACTGAAGCTTTCTTT. Protein: CASRWVADRNTEAFF. The full variable domain, in which reference TRBV19 and TRBJ1-1 provide the parts outside the CDR3, is DGGITQSPKYLFRKEGQNVTLSCEQNLNHDAMYWYRQDPGQGLRLIYYSQIVNDFQKGDIAEGYSVSREKKESFPLTVTSAQKNPTAFYLCASRWVADRNTEAFFGQGTRLTVV.

This clonotype has ten or more counts. The gene calls are TRBV12-5 and TRBJ2-1; tentative D call: TRBD1 (6 bases). Germline CDR1 and CDR2: LGHNT and FRNRAP. The CDR3 length is 20 residues. Trimming took off 2 bases at V and 0 bases at J, with 23 bases between the two ends. The DNA for the CDR3 is TGTGCTAGTGGTTTGCCCATCGGGACACCCCTAGAAAGCTCCTACAATGAGCAGTTCTTC. Protein: CASGLPIGTPLESSYNEQFF.

The chain is built from TRBV19 and TRBJ2-1; 7 positions agree with TRBD2. The CDR3 extends over 13 amino acids. The germline gives CDR1 LNHDA, CDR2 SQIVND (reference sequence). V dropped 9 bases and J dropped 4; count of bases not matched to a gene: 6. The CDR3 protein is CASRDYNYNEQFF. CDR3 DNA sequence: TGTGCCAGCAGGGACTACAATTACAATGAGCAGTTCTTC.

Many counts were recorded for this clonotype. The gene calls are TRBV6-5 and TRBJ1-3; D not resolved. This CDR3 contains 12 residues. The ends were cut back, 5 bases at V and 6 bases at J, with 8 bases in the middle. Germline V gives CDR1 MNHEY, CDR2 SVGAGI. The CDR3: CASSHGENTIYF. CDR3 DNA: TGTGCCAGCAGTCACGGGGAAAACACCATATATTTT.

This clonotype has ten or more counts. V and J are TRBV29-1 and TRBJ2-1; 7 bases are shared with TRBD2. CDR3 length: 19 residues. The J segment lost 2 bases and the V segment lost 2 bases, leaving 18 bases of the junction unmatched. Germline V gene sequence: CDR1 SQVTM, CDR2 ANQGSEA. The CDR3 protein is CSVEILGGEGFVAYNEQFF. The CDR3 region has the DNA TGCAGCGTTGAAATCCTGGGGGGGGAGGGTTTTGTTGCCTACAATGAGCAGTTCTTC.

This clonotype appeared many times. V gene TRBV10-2 combines with J gene TRBJ2-2; D may be TRBD1 (5 bases). The CDR3 is 13 residues long. V gave up 3 bases and J gave up 5 bases, with 7 bases separating them. CDR1 and CDR2 from the germline V gene are WSHSY and SAAADI. CDR3 loop: CASSDAGTGELFF. In DNA, the CDR3 is TGCGCCAGCAGTGACGCAGGGACCGGGGAGCTGTTTTTT.

This clonotype came up many times. V is TRBV5-5 and J is TRBJ1-6; D call uncertain. Germline loops: CDR1 SGHKS, CDR2 YYEKEE (reference sequence). The CDR3 runs to 15 residues. The V end lost 0 bases, the J end lost 8 bases, and 12 bases lay between the germline ends. DNA of the CDR3: TGTGCCAGCAGCTTGGTAAGGGAGCCGGATTCACCCCTCCACTTT. Amino acid sequence: CASSLVREPDSPLHF.

On this clonotype itself: This may be a read error: a much more frequent sequence differs by one nucleotide. V is TRBV5-1 and J is TRBJ2-3; the D gene is possibly TRBD2 (6 bases). This CDR3 has 15 residues. Germline CDR1 SGHRS, CDR2 YFSETQ. The CDR3 loop is CASSAPAGRTDTHYF. CDR3 nucleotide sequence: TGCGCCAGCAGCGCGCCAGCGGGTCGCACAGATACGCACTATTTT.

This clonotype was seen repeatedly, ten times or more. This sequence joins TRBV28 and TRBJ2-6; D unresolved. The CDR3 has 15 residues. With 2 bases removed from V and 9 bases from J, the gap between germline ends came to 14 bases. Germline V gene data show CDR1 as MDHEN and CDR2 as SYDVKM. The CDR3 sequence is CASSLDTPRGNVLTF. The CDR3 DNA follows: TGTGCCAGCAGTTTAGATACCCCGAGAGGCAACGTCCTGACTTTC. Using reference TRBV28 and TRBJ2-6 for the parts outside the CDR3, the full variable domain is DVKVTQSSRYLVKRTGEKVFLECVQDMDHENMFWYRQDPGLGLRLIYFSYDVKMKEKGDIPEGYSVSREKKERFSLILESASTNQTSMYLCASSLDTPRGNVLTFGAGSRLTVL.

This clonotype was seen only a few times. The rearrangement uses TRBV5-1 and TRBJ1-1, with unresolved D. V was shortened by 1 base and J by 0 bases, with 7 bases between the two germline ends. The germline gives CDR1 SGHRS, CDR2 YFSETQ. The CDR3 is 14 amino acids. CDR3 sequence: CASSLLIMNTEAFF. As DNA, the CDR3 is TGCGCCAGCAGCTTGCTGATCATGAACACTGAAGCTTTCTTT.

This rearrangement joins TRBV18 to TRBJ1-2; 7 nucleotides align to TRBD1. The germline gives CDR1 KGHSH, CDR2 LQKENI. After removal of 0 bases from V and 4 bases from J, the junction contained 5 bases not matched to a gene. This CDR3 spans 15 amino acids. CDR3 amino acids: CASSPPRGLGYGYTF. The CDR3 DNA sequence: TGTGCCAGCTCACCACCGAGGGGGCTAGGCTATGGCTACACCTTC.

This clonotype was picked up many times. V is TRBV6-1 and J is TRBJ2-1, with D perhaps TRBD1 (6 bases). CDR1 is MNHNS and CDR2 is SASEGT in the germline V gene. V lost 3 bases and J lost 7, with 19 bases in between. The CDR3 loop spans 16 amino acids. CDR3 protein: CASSEPGRGPINEQFF. The CDR3 DNA follows: TGTGCCAGCAGTGAGCCGGGCAGGGGCCCCATTAATGAGCAGTTCTTC.

Ten or more counts support this clonotype. The chain has TRBV5-4 and TRBJ2-3, with a weak D call TRBD1 (6 bases). Looked up from germline, CDR1 is SGHNT and CDR2 is YYREEE (reference sequence). CDR3 length equals 14 residues. Trimming left V 3 bases short and J 1 base short, with 9 bases between. The CDR3 sequence: CASSSGQRTDTQYF. The CDR3 region has the DNA TGTGCCAGCAGCTCAGGACAGCGCACAGATACGCAGTATTTT.

In this sample, this clonotype turned up many times. The J gene is TRBJ1-5, the V gene TRBV18, with 7 bases identical to TRBD1. Germline values: CDR1 KGHSH, CDR2 LQKENI. Losses at the gene ends were 2 bases for V and 2 bases for J; bases not matched to a gene: 3. The CDR3 length is 15 residues. The CDR3 protein is CASSPTGQGNQPQHF. The CDR3 DNA follows: TGTGCCAGCTCACCAACAGGACAGGGCAATCAGCCCCAGCATTTT.

This clonotype was picked up a small number of times. This chain joins TRBV28 and TRBJ2-7, with 9 positions matching TRBD1. The CDR3 spans 14 residues. V shed 10 bases, J shed 0 bases, and the junction held 7 bases outside the gene matches. Germline V gene lookup returns CDR1 MDHEN and CDR2 SYDVKM. The CDR3 loop is CATQGQGNSYEQYF. The CDR3 DNA reads as TGTGCCACCCAAGGACAGGGGAACTCCTACGAGCAGTACTTC.

This clonotype occurred many times. This chain connects TRBV13 to TRBJ2-4, with 9 bases lining up with TRBD1. The V segment lost 5 bases and the J segment 5 bases; nucleotides outside the gene matches: 13. The CDR3 is 17 residues long. CDR1 is PRHDT, CDR2 FYEKMQ, per germline (reference sequence). CDR3 sequence: CASSILTGGPPENIQYF. CDR3 nucleotide sequence: TGTGCCAGCAGCATACTCACAGGGGGCCCTCCGGAAAACATTCAGTACTTC.

The rearrangement uses TRBV6-5 and TRBJ2-5, with 10 bases aligning to TRBD2. V dropped 2 bases and J dropped 4; count of bases not matched to a gene: 1. CDR1 is MNHEY and CDR2 is SVGAGI in the germline V gene. There are 14 residues in the CDR3. DNA for the CDR3: TGTGCCAGCAGTTACCCTAGCGGGGGAGAGACCCAGTACTTC. The encoded protein is CASSYPSGGETQYF.

This clonotype was found many times. This chain connects TRBV21-1 to TRBJ2-7; the table calls TRBD2, which could not be checked here. TRBV21-1 is a recognized pseudogene. This CDR3 contains 15 residues. The CDR3 DNA reads as TGTGCCAGCAGCACACGACTAGCGGGAGGGTACGAGCAGTACTTC. Protein: CASSTRLAGGYEQYF.

This clonotype was observed many times. The chain is built from TRBV3-1 and TRBJ1-6; no reliable D call. The CDR3 is made up of 13 amino acids. V gave up 1 base and J gave up 8 bases, with 6 bases separating them. Germline values: CDR1 LGHDT, CDR2 YNNKEL (reference sequence). In DNA, the CDR3 is TGTGCCAGCAGCCAAGTTTGGGATTCACCCCTCCACTTT. It specifies CASSQVWDSPLHF.

Many counts were recorded for this clonotype. This chain joins TRBV5-1 and TRBJ1-2; D possibly corresponds to TRBD1 (5 bases). V was shortened by 0 bases and J by 4 bases, with 13 bases between the two germline ends. The CDR3 is 15 residues long. Germline lookup yields CDR1 SGHRS and CDR2 YFSETQ. The CDR3 bases are TGCGCCAGCAGCTTGGCGGTTACAGGCGTCTATGGCTACACCTTC. It specifies CASSLAVTGVYGYTF.

In the case of this clonotype: A much larger clone sits a single nucleotide away, making a read error possible. The V and J genes are TRBV4-1 and TRBJ2-7, with a weak D call TRBD2 (6 bases). The ends were cut back, 4 bases at V and 5 bases at J, with 18 bases in the middle. The CDR3 is made up of 15 amino acids. Germline V gene data show CDR1 as MGHRA and CDR2 as YSYEKL. The CDR3 loop is CASSRETRPLDEQYF. The CDR3 DNA reads TGCGCCAGCAGCCGAGAGACTAGACCCCTGGACGAGCAGTACTTC.

The rearrangement joins TRBV4-3 to TRBJ2-2, with TRBD2 as a possible D gene (7 bases). The CDR3 is made up of 16 amino acids. V lost 3 bases and J lost 4, with 15 bases in between. Germline lookup yields CDR1 LGHNA and CDR2 YSLEER. CDR3 region: CASSHIGGAGTGELFF. CDR3 DNA sequence: TGCGCCAGCAGCCATATAGGGGGGGCGGGCACCGGGGAGCTGTTTTTT.

In this sample, this clonotype turned up many times. The chain uses TRBV6-2 or TRBV6-3 and TRBJ2-4; 7 nucleotides match TRBD1. The germline V gene encodes CDR1 MNHEY and CDR2 SVGEGT. The CDR3 extends over 17 amino acids. V was clipped by 5 bases and J by 0 bases; unmatched bases: 10. CDR3 protein: CASSPIQGVLAKNIQYF. Here the CDR3 DNA reads TGTGCCAGCAGTCCCATTCAGGGGGTACTAGCCAAAAACATTCAGTACTTC.

This clonotype was seen only a few times. The chain recombines TRBV6-5 with TRBJ2-3, with TRBD1 matching 7 bases. Germline CDR1 is MNHEY and CDR2 is SVGAGI. J gave up 6 bases and V 2 bases, and 2 bases lay outside the gene matches. The CDR3 runs to 13 residues. The CDR3 sequence is CASSYETGDTQYF. The CDR3 bases are TGTGCCAGCAGTTACGAGACAGGGGATACGCAGTATTTT.

This clonotype was seen repeatedly, ten times or more. CDR3 sequence: CASSNSYEAFF. CDR3 DNA sequence: TGTGCCAGCAGTAACAGCTATGAAGCTTTCTTT. The chain employs TRBV2 and TRBJ1-1; D is undetermined. Looked up from germline, CDR1 is SNHLY and CDR2 is FYNNEI. This CDR3 comprises 11 residues. With 5 bases removed from V and 7 bases from J, the gap between germline ends came to 8 bases.

This clonotype was counted a few times. The rearrangement uses TRBV6-5 and TRBJ2-5; no firm D call. The CDR3 is made up of 15 amino acids. Trimming removed 0 bases at V and 1 base at J, with 9 bases between. CDR1 MNHEY and CDR2 SVGAGI come from the germline V gene. The CDR3 is CASSYSPRLQETQYF. CDR3 bases: TGTGCCAGCAGTTACTCGCCACGACTCCAAGAGACCCAGTACTTC.

A word on this clonotype: A much larger clonotype is one base distant, so this may be a read error. The chain employs TRBV7-2 and TRBJ2-4, with D unresolved. CDR3 length equals 13 residues. Trimming shortened V by 5 bases and J by 8 bases, and 13 bases separated the two germline ends. Germline CDR1 reads SGHTA; CDR2 reads FQGNSA. DNA of the CDR3: TGTGCCAGCAGCGTAGAGTCTGGAGACATTCAGTACTTC. This codes for CASSVESGDIQYF.

This clonotype was detected many times. This chain connects TRBV12-3 or TRBV12-4 to TRBJ2-2, with D perhaps TRBD1 (5 bases). The CDR3 totals 16 residues. With 1 base removed from V and 3 bases from J, the gap between germline ends came to 12 bases. The CDR3 protein is CASSLDSGPYTGELFF. CDR3 nucleotides: TGTGCCAGCAGTTTAGATTCAGGGCCGTACACCGGGGAGCTGTTTTTT.